This TCR beta chain is drawn from a study of T-cell memory formation after mild COVID-19. Study-wide results and caveats: The study found balanced CD4/CD8 in clones contracting day 15 to 85 and a CD4+ lean in later expanders.

TCRdb passed the 5' RACE reads through MiXCR, listing each CDR3 protein once. This table holds around 370,000 distinct CDR3 sequences, roughly 21% found once. The CDR3 runs to 15 residues. V shed 4 bases and J 2 bases; nucleotides not matched to a gene: 9. Germline V CDR1 and CDR2: SQVTM, ANQGSEA. This clonotype occurred a few times. As yet, its antigen is unknown. The rearrangement joins TRBV29-1 to TRBJ2-3; 7 bases match TRBD1. Sequenced: PBMCs or a T cell subset sorted from them (not recorded which). The sequence was collected from an adult woman who had mild COVID-19 (a few samples of this study predate the infection). Cell type and time point are not known. In nucleotides, the CDR3 is TGCAGCGTTGCCGAGACAGGGCTGTTCACAGATACGCAGTATTTT. Translated, it gives CSVAETGLFTDTQYF.